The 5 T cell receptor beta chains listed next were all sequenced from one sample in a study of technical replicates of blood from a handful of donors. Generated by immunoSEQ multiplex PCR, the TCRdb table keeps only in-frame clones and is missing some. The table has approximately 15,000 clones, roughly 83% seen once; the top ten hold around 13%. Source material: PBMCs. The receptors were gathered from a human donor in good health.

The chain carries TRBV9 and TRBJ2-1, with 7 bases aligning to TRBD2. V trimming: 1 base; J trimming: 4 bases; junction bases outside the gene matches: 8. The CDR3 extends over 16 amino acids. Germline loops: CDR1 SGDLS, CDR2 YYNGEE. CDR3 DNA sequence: TGTGCCAGCAGCGTACTACTAGCGCCAACTTACAATGAGCAGTTCTTC. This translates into CASSVLLAPTYNEQFF. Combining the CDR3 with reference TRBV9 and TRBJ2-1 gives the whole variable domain DSGVTQTPKHLITATGQRVTLRCSPRSGDLSVYWYQQSLDQGLQFLIQYYNGEERAKGNILERFSAQQFPDLHSELNLSSLELGDSALYFCASSVLLAPTYNEQFFGPGTRLTVL.

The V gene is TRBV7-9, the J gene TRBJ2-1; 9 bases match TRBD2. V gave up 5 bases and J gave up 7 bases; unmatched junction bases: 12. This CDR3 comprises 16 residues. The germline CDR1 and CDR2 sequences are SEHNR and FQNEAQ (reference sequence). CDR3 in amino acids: CASSPPTSGTLNEQFF. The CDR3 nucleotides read TGTGCCAGCAGCCCTCCGACTAGCGGAACTTTGAATGAGCAGTTCTTC. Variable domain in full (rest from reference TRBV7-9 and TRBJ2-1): DTGVSQNPRHKITKRGQNVTFRCDPISEHNRLYWYRQTLGQGPEFLTYFQNEAQLEKSRLLSDRFSAERPKGSFSTLEIQRTEQGDSAMYLCASSPPTSGTLNEQFFGPGTRLTVL.

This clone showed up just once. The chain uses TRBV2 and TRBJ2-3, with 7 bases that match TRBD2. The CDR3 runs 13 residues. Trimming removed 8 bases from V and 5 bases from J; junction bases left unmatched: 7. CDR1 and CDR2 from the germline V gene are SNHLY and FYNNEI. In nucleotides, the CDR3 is TGTGCCAGCGGGGCGGGAGACGTAGATACGCAGTATTTT. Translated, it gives CASGAGDVDTQYF.

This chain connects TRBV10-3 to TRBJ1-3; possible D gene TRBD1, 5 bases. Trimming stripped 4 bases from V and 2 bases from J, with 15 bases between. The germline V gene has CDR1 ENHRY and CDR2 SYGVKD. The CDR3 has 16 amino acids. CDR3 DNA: TGTGCCATCAGTGCAAATCGGGGGGGAGCTGGAAACACCATATATTTT. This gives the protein CAISANRGGAGNTIYF.

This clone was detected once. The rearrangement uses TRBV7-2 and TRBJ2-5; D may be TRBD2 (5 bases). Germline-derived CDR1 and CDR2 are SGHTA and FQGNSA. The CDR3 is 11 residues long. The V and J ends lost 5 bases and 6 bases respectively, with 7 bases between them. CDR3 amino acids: CASSQRQTQYF. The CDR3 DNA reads TGTGCCAGCAGCCAGCGGCAGACCCAGTACTTC.